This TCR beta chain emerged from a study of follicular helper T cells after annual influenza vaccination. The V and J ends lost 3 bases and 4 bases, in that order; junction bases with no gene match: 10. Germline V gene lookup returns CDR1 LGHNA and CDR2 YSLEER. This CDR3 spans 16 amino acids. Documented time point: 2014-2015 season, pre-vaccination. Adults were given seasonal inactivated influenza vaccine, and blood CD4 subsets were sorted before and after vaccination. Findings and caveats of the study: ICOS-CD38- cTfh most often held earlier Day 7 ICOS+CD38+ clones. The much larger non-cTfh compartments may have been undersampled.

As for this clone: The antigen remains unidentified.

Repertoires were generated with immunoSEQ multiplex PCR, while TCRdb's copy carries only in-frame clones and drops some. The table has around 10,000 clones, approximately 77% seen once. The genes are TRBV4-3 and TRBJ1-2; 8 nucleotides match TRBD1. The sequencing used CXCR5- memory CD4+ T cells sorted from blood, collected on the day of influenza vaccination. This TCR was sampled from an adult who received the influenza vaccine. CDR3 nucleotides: TGCGCCAGCAGCCAGGACCGGGACAGGCCCACCTATGGCTACACCTTC. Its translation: CASSQDRDRPTYGYTF.